In its sample, the clone carrying this T cell receptor (beta chain) was seen once. An end of the junction does not agree with germline; a read error may underlie this. CDR1 and CDR2 from the germline V gene are MNHGY and SAAAGT. The CDR3 covers 14 residues. One entry per CDR3 protein results from TCRdb running MiXCR on the PCR reads. Of roughly 21,000 distinct CDR3 sequences listed, about two fifths are singletons. The data are from a study of tumor-infiltrating lymphocytes in oesophageal squamous cell carcinoma. The chain is built from TRBV6-8 and TRBJ2-2; the D gene is possibly TRBD1 (5 bases). The clonotype comes from a male donor with esophageal squamous cell carcinoma. The material sequenced was esophageal tumor tissue. The DNA for the CDR3 is TGTGCCAGCAGTAACTCGCAGGGTACCGGGGAGCTGTTTTTT. Translated: CASSNSQGTGELFF.